This TCR beta chain is drawn from a study of T-cell memory formation after mild COVID-19 listed by TCRdb under 2021. Regarding the complete study: TCR sequence clusters from the two donors were largely donor specific. The cohort comprised two young, previously healthy adult volunteers, one female and one male. T-cell clones expanding and contracting after mild COVID-19 in a couple of donors were tracked by longitudinal TCRalpha and TCRbeta repertoire sequencing.

Sequencer: Illumina NovaSeq 6000. cDNA libraries for TCRalpha and TCRbeta were prepared by 5'RACE using constant-segment primers, with sample barcodes and unique molecular identifiers added. RNA was extracted from every sample with Trizol reagent. Library amplification was performed in two PCR steps, and a second sample barcode and Illumina TruSeq adapters were introduced in the second step. The libraries were sequenced on an Illumina NovaSeq using 2 x 150 bp paired-end reads. The authors' analysis ran thus. Demultiplexing of reads and collapsing into UMI-guided consensus sequences were performed with migec v1.2.7. Using mixcr v2.1.11, UMI consensuses were aligned to TRA and TRB V and J templates and then assembled into clonotypes. Expanded or contracted clonotypes were those called significant by both edgeR and NoisET, with noise models trained on biological replicates. For edgeR calls, the thresholds were a false discovery rate-adjusted p below 0.01 and a log2 fold-change of 1. As an exploratory analysis of dynamics, max-normalized trajectories of the 1000 most abundant clonotypes were examined by PCA with hierarchical clustering. Each responding clone was given a CD4 or CD8 phenotype based on the CD4+ and CD8+ repertoires, which had been sequenced separately. TCRdb trimmed the raw reads at Q25, called clones with MiXCR and kept productive beta chains. Every CDR3 protein is listed once, alongside the most common genes and DNA of its rows. The V and J calls follow TCRdb's processing rather than the paper's. The sample data list about 49,000 distinct CDR3 sequences, and 25% to 35% of these were observed just once. Of the sample, roughly two fifths falls within the top ten clones.

Ficoll-Paque density gradient centrifugation was used to isolate PBMCs. With regard to this clonotype: This clone's antigen is unknown. Base qualities are not provided; no much larger clone lies one nucleotide away.

The CDR3 holds 16 amino acids from the cysteine to the phenylalanine. Only CDR3 DNA is held: 48 bases, read in frame from base 1. CDR1 and CDR2 (SGHVS, FNYEAQ) derive from the germline V gene. Clipping removes 4 bases from V and 1 base from J, with 4 as the unmatched junction base count. Summary of the overall study and its limitations: Contracting CD4+ clones were located mainly in the CM and EM memory subsets, whereas CD8+ clones were found to be enriched in EMRA. Only two mild cases were covered by the study, and larger cohorts that include severe cases with pre-infection samples were considered necessary. Clones contracting from day 15 to 85 had balanced CD4/CD8 phenotypes, while a second wave expanding from day 15 to 37 was biased towards CD4+. The detection of some responding clones in pre-infection memory suggests that pre-existing cross-reactive memory T cells joined the SARS-CoV-2 response. Whether the second-wave clones peaking on day 37 were SARS-CoV-2 specific was not confirmed.

Material for sequencing was PBMCs or a T cell subset sorted from them (not recorded which). This receptor chain uses TRBV7-6 and TRBJ1-1, with 12 bases in between that match TRBD1. The TCR was taken from a man aged 18 to 29 who had mild COVID-19 (a few samples of this study predate the infection). The sample titles of this study are shuffled in the database, so cell type and time point are left out; the donor was told from shared clones. The nucleotide sequence is given as TGTGCCAGCAGCTATGCGGGACAGGGGGCGAACACTGAAGCTTTCTTT. This is translated as CASSYAGQGANTEAFF.